One and the same sample provided the 22 T cell receptor beta chains below, sequenced in a study of control samples from healthy donors and cancer patients. Clones were read by immunoSEQ multiplex PCR, and TCRdb kept only the in-frame ones, dropping some. The sample has 120,000 to 150,000 clones, roughly 93% seen once. The specimen was blood. These receptors came from a man younger than 35 in good health.

This clone was observed once. V and J are TRBV7-2 and TRBJ1-5, with D hard to call. V gave up 2 bases and J gave up 5 bases, with 7 bases separating them. Per germline, CDR1 SGHTA and CDR2 FQGNSA. There are 13 residues in the CDR3. This CDR3 is CASSLLGDQPQHF. CDR3 DNA: TGTGCCAGCAGCTTACTCGGGGATCAGCCCCAGCATTTT.

The chain carries TRBV5-1 and TRBJ1-1, with TRBD1 identical over 9 bases. Germline assignment: CDR1 SGHRS and CDR2 YFSETQ. The CDR3 totals 14 residues. V was clipped by 2 bases and J by 10 bases; unmatched bases: 9. This CDR3 is CASSFRDRVGGAFF. The CDR3 nucleotides read TGCGCCAGCAGCTTCCGGGACAGGGTTGGTGGAGCTTTCTTT.

The CDR3 DNA follows: TGTGCCAGCATTAAGAGCAGGGACCTACCTGAAGCTTTCTTT. Translating it yields CASIKSRDLPEAFF. The rearrangement uses TRBV14 and TRBJ1-1, with D maybe TRBD1 (5 bases). Germline V gives CDR1 SGHDN, CDR2 FVKESK. This CDR3 has 14 residues. Trimming left V 7 bases short and J 6 bases short, with 18 bases between.

The gene calls are TRBV5-6 and TRBJ2-7; 7 nucleotides align to TRBD1. Germline lookup yields CDR1 SGHDT and CDR2 YYEEEE. This CDR3 has 15 residues. Germline trimming cut 5 bases from V and 3 bases from J; bases unmatched to any gene: 11. The CDR3 DNA is TGTGCCAGCAGAAACAGGGGCCTAGCTTACTACGAGCAGTACTTC. It yields the protein CASRNRGLAYYEQYF.

V and J are TRBV2 and TRBJ1-4; 7 positions agree with TRBD1. Trimming took 3 bases from V and 8 from J; bases not matched to a gene: 12. The V gene's germline CDR1 is SNHLY and CDR2 FYNNEI. This CDR3 has 16 amino acids. CDR3 amino acids: CASSEAPTGREEKLFF. CDR3 coding DNA: TGTGCCAGCAGTGAGGCGCCGACAGGGAGGGAGGAAAAACTGTTTTTT.

The chain carries TRBV5-1 and TRBJ1-2; no firm D call. Between the trimmed V and J ends, which lost 4 bases and 3 bases, there was a span of 13 bases. CDR1 is SGHRS, CDR2 YFSETQ, per germline. The CDR3 extends over 14 amino acids. DNA of the CDR3: TGCGCCAGCAGCGGGCAGACGCTTGACTATGGCTACACCTTC. Its protein product is CASSGQTLDYGYTF.

The V gene is TRBV7-2, the J gene TRBJ1-1, with a weak D call TRBD1 (5 bases). With 2 bases removed from V and 10 bases from J, the gap between germline ends came to 17 bases. The V gene's germline CDR1 is SGHTA and CDR2 FQGNSA. The CDR3 sequence is 14 residues long. The CDR3 region has the DNA TGTGCCAGCAGCTTAATGGTCAGGGACGGTTCAGCTTTCTTT. This gives the protein CASSLMVRDGSAFF.

For the CDR3, the DNA is TGCGCCAGCAGCTTGTCATTTGGGACAGGGATCTCTGGGGCCAACGTCCTGACTTTC. It encodes CASSLSFGTGISGANVLTF. The V call is TRBV5-1, the J call TRBJ2-6, with 9 bases lining up with TRBD1. The V segment lost 1 base and the J segment 0 bases; nucleotides outside the gene matches: 8. CDR1 and CDR2 from the germline V gene are SGHRS and YFSETQ. This CDR3 contains 19 residues.

This chain uses TRBV19 with TRBJ2-7; no reliable D call. This CDR3 comprises 14 residues. The ends were cut back, 9 bases at V and 2 bases at J, with 17 bases in the middle. Germline CDR1 reads LNHDA; CDR2 reads SQIVND (reference sequence). Here the CDR3 DNA reads TGTGCCAGCGCTAGGCCGGGCGTCCCCTACGAGCAGTACTTC. This gives the protein CASARPGVPYEQYF.

The rearrangement links TRBV4-1 to TRBJ2-5; possible D gene TRBD1, 6 bases. Trimming removed 0 bases at V and 3 bases at J, with 17 bases between. The CDR3 spans 17 residues. The V gene's germline CDR1 is MGHRA and CDR2 YSYEKL. The CDR3 region has the DNA TGCGCCAGCAGCCAAGATCTACGGGCGGCAGGGGAAGAGACCCAGTACTTC. Translating gives CASSQDLRAAGEETQYF.

J is TRBJ2-7 and V is TRBV7-9; D remains ambiguous. This CDR3 has 12 amino acids. V lost 2 bases and J lost 2, with 4 bases in between. Per the germline V gene, CDR1 is SEHNR and CDR2 is FQNEAQ (reference sequence). This CDR3 reads CASSLPTYEQYF. In nucleotides, the CDR3 is TGTGCCAGCAGCTTACCCACCTACGAGCAGTACTTC.

CDR3 DNA sequence: TGTGCCAGCAGTCGGGGGACGAATCAGCCCCAGCATTTT. It yields the protein CASSRGTNQPQHF. This sequence joins TRBV27 and TRBJ1-5, with D possibly matching TRBD1 (5 bases). In germline, CDR1 is MNHEY, CDR2 SMNVEV (reference sequence). Trimming took off 5 bases at V and 4 bases at J, with 9 bases between the two ends. The CDR3 length is 13 residues.

This chain connects TRBV29-1 to TRBJ1-2; possibly TRBD1 for D (5 bases). V was shortened by 3 bases and J by 5 bases, with 13 bases between the two germline ends. Germline V gene data show CDR1 as SQVTM and CDR2 as ANQGSEA. CDR3 length: 13 residues. In DNA form, the CDR3 reads TGCAGCGTTGAGTTCCGGGGGGGTTATGGCTACACCTTC. Residues: CSVEFRGGYGYTF.

The gene calls are TRBV9 and TRBJ2-4; TRBD2 might be the D (5 bases). Germline assignment: CDR1 SGDLS and CDR2 YYNGEE. Trimming removed 4 bases from V and 9 bases from J, with 29 bases in between. The CDR3 totals 18 residues. The CDR3 coding sequence is TGTGCCAGCAGCCCGGGGTCGAAGCGTCAAGATACACGACGCATTCAGTACTTC. Amino acids: CASSPGSKRQDTRRIQYF. The full variable domain, its missing parts supplied by reference TRBV9 and TRBJ2-4, is DSGVTQTPKHLITATGQRVTLRCSPRSGDLSVYWYQQSLDQGLQFLIQYYNGEERAKGNILERFSAQQFPDLHSELNLSSLELGDSALYFCASSPGSKRQDTRRIQYFGAGTRLSVL.

This clone was observed a single time. The chain is built from TRBV6-2 or TRBV6-3 and TRBJ1-5; D not certain. The CDR3 length is 14 residues. The ends were cut back, 3 bases at V and 5 bases at J, with 11 bases in the middle. Germline assignment: CDR1 MNHEY and CDR2 SVGEGT. The CDR3: CASSYSPGYQPQHF. The CDR3 DNA sequence: TGTGCCAGCAGTTATTCCCCAGGTTATCAGCCCCAGCATTTT.

CDR3 sequence: CASSPVAGPDTQYF. CDR3 nucleotides: TGCGCCAGCAGCCCTGTCGCGGGCCCAGATACGCAGTATTTT. The rearrangement links TRBV4-3 to TRBJ2-3; D is possibly TRBD2 (5 bases). The germline V gene encodes CDR1 LGHNA and CDR2 YSLEER. This CDR3 region has 14 residues. The V end lost 4 bases, the J end lost 4 bases, and 12 bases lay between the germline ends.

V gene TRBV12-3 or TRBV12-4 combines with J gene TRBJ1-6, with 8 bases lining up with TRBD1. CDR3 length: 13 residues. V gave up 8 bases and J gave up 7 bases; unmatched junction bases: 4. The CDR3 DNA sequence: TGTGCCAGCCAGGGGGCGGAAAATTCACCCCTCCACTTT. It codes for CASQGAENSPLHF.

This sequence joins TRBV9 and TRBJ2-1; 9 bases map to TRBD1. The trim removed 5 bases at V and 7 bases at J, leaving 4 bases unmatched. The CDR3 consists of 13 residues. Germline assignment: CDR1 SGDLS and CDR2 YYNGEE. The CDR3 sequence: CASRGQGGNEQFF. DNA of the CDR3: TGTGCCAGCAGGGGACAGGGCGGGAATGAGCAGTTCTTC.

This chain uses TRBV5-5 with TRBJ2-7, with D possibly TRBD1 on 5 matching bases. V lost 4 bases to trimming and J lost 9 bases, with 20 bases between them. The germline V gene encodes CDR1 SGHKS and CDR2 YYEKEE (reference sequence). This CDR3 is 14 amino acids long. This chain's CDR3 is CASSPGSVPRLQYF. The CDR3 DNA sequence: TGTGCCAGCAGCCCAGGGTCCGTACCCCGATTGCAGTACTTC.

The CDR3 protein is CASSLGARTEQYF. The DNA for the CDR3 is TGTGCCAGCAGCTTAGGGGCTAGGACCGAGCAGTACTTC. The chain couples TRBV7-2 to TRBJ2-7; D uncertain. Germline CDR1 SGHTA, CDR2 FQGNSA. V dropped 1 base and J dropped 6 bases, with 10 bases sitting between them. CDR3 length: 13 amino acids.

In DNA form, the CDR3 reads TGCGCCAGCAGCTTGGCCGGGCTGAGGAACACTGAAGCTTTCTTT. Translated: CASSLAGLRNTEAFF. The chain joins TRBV5-1 to TRBJ1-1; no clear D. V was cut by 0 bases and J by 1 base, with 10 bases left in between. The germline gives CDR1 SGHRS, CDR2 YFSETQ. CDR3 length equals 15 residues.

The chain uses TRBV18 and TRBJ1-2; the D is unclear. V was shortened by 3 bases and J by 0 bases, with 20 bases between the two germline ends. Germline lookup yields CDR1 KGHSH and CDR2 LQKENI. The CDR3 is 18 amino acids. CDR3 amino acids: CASSPLTLIPTPNYGYTF. CDR3 in DNA: TGTGCCAGCTCACCCCTGACCCTAATCCCAACCCCTAACTATGGCTACACCTTC.